This TCR beta chain was captured in a study of cytomegalovirus exposure and HLA in healthy donors. Study information: It was reported in a later analysis that the approximately 110 validation repertoires used the same platform as the roughly 700 first-cohort repertoires. Study-wide findings and caveats: The study listed approximately 160 cytomegalovirus-associated TCR beta chains.

CDR1 MNHNY and CDR2 SVGAGI come from the germline V gene (reference sequence). V gave up 4 bases and J gave up 11 bases, with 18 bases separating them. The CDR3 has 14 amino acids. Regarding this clone: Its antigen is currently unknown.

TCRdb keeps only in-frame clones here, not all; method: immunoSEQ multiplex PCR. This sample has 100,000 to 150,000 clones, with roughly 89% found just once. Sequences were obtained from PBMCs. The J gene is TRBJ1-3, the V gene TRBV6-6, with D possibly matching TRBD1 (5 bases). This clonotype was obtained from a young woman in good health and CMV-seronegative. The CDR3 region has the DNA TGTGCCAGCAGTTCCTCAGGGAGTTCGAGCGCCATATATTTT. This translates into CASSSSGSSSAIYF.